The 5 T cell receptor beta chains below come from one sample, sequenced in a study of T cell changes during pregnancy in multiple sclerosis. Assay: immunoSEQ multiplex PCR; the TCRdb copy retains only in-frame clones and omits some. The sample includes more than 90,000 clones, around 90% seen only once; the top ten take about 1.5%. This material consisted of peripheral blood, taken in the first trimester of pregnancy. The receptors shown here come from a female donor with multiple sclerosis, enrolled in a pregnancy study.

V and J are TRBV7-9 and TRBJ2-7; D perhaps matches TRBD2 (5 bases). This CDR3 contains 14 residues. Trimming took off 2 bases at V and 5 bases at J, with 13 bases between the two ends. In germline, CDR1 is SEHNR, CDR2 FQNEAQ (reference sequence). The CDR3 DNA reads TGTGCCAGCAGCTTACTTTCTGCCGGGGACGAGCAGTACTTC. It encodes CASSLLSAGDEQYF.

J is TRBJ1-4 and V is TRBV13, with 10 nucleotides matching TRBD1. The CDR3 is made up of 13 amino acids. J lost 10 bases, V lost 5 bases, and 4 bases had no gene match. Germline CDR1 PRHDT, CDR2 FYEKMQ (reference sequence). CDR3 sequence reads: CASSPGQGGKLFF. As DNA, the CDR3 is TGTGCCAGCAGCCCCGGACAGGGGGGAAAACTGTTTTTT.

This chain uses TRBV7-2 with TRBJ2-2; D perhaps matches TRBD2 (6 bases). In germline, CDR1 is SGHTA, CDR2 FQGNSA. The CDR3 has 12 amino acids. Trimming pared 6 bases from V and 13 bases from J, leaving 15 bases between. The CDR3 region has the DNA TGTGCCAGCAGGGGGGGATCTCGTTGGCTGTTTTTT. Translating gives CASRGGSRWLFF.

The chain is built from TRBV19 and TRBJ1-4, with TRBD1 matching 7 bases. The trim removed 3 bases at V and 4 bases at J, leaving 5 bases unmatched. Germline V gives CDR1 LNHDA, CDR2 SQIVND (reference sequence). The length of the CDR3 is 15 residues. The CDR3 protein is CASSIPGQLNEKLFF. The DNA for the CDR3 is TGTGCCAGTAGTATTCCGGGACAGCTTAATGAAAAACTGTTTTTT.

This clone came up a few times. The genes are TRBV5-1 and TRBJ2-7; weak D call: TRBD1 (5 bases). Germline V CDR1 and CDR2: SGHRS, YFSETQ. Trimming pared 7 bases from V and 0 bases from J, leaving 14 bases between. CDR3 length equals 14 residues. The CDR3 protein is CASRFDSDSYEQYF. The CDR3 DNA follows: TGCGCCAGCCGATTTGACAGCGACTCCTACGAGCAGTACTTC.